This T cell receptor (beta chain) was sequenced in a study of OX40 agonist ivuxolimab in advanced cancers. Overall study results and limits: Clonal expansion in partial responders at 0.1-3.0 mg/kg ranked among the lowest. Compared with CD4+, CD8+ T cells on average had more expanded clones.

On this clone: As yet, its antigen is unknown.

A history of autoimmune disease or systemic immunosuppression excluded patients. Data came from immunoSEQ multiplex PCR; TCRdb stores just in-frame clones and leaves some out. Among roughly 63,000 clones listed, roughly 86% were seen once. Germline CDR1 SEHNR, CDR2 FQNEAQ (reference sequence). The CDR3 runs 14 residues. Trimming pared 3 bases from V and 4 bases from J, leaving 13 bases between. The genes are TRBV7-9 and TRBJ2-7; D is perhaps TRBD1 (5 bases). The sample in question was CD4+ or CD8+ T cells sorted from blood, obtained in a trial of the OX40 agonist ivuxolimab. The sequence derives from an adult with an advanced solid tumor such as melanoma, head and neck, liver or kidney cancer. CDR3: CASSLGQGRYEQYF. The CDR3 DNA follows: TGTGCCAGCAGCTTGGGGCAGGGTAGGTACGAGCAGTACTTC.